This TCR beta chain was sequenced during a study of early T cells in non-severe SARS-CoV-2 infection. This clonotype was picked up many times. Antigen: not known. Study-level results: Private and CD4 specificities were missed by VDJdb matching, skewed to anti-spike CD8.

Attachment of unique molecular identifiers to individual cDNA molecules was performed. TCRdb processed the 5' RACE reads anew with MiXCR; each CDR3 protein has one entry. The sample records around 70,000 distinct CDR3 sequences, 12% being singletons. V shed 3 bases and J shed 7 bases, with 12 bases lying between them. The CDR3 extends over 13 amino acids. Germline V CDR1 and CDR2: SGHTA, FQGTGA. The rearrangement uses TRBV7-3 and TRBJ2-5; possibly TRBD1 or TRBD2 for D (5 bases each). This clonotype originated in an adult who was a healthcare worker with PCR-confirmed SARS-CoV-2 infection or an uninfected control (not recorded which). Sequenced sample: whole blood. CDR3 residues: CASSLGPMGTQYF. The CDR3 nucleotides read TGTGCCAGCAGCTTGGGACCCATGGGGACCCAGTACTTC.